This T cell receptor beta chain derives from a study of shared clonotypes between healthy human individuals. Across the study: Plates per donor: three CD4 naive, three CD4 memory, two CD8 naive, one CD8 memory.

The V gene lost 2 bases and the J gene lost 0 bases, with 10 bases spanning the gap. The CDR3 loop spans 15 amino acids. Germline lookup yields CDR1 SGHRS and CDR2 YFSETQ. Running of the assay took place at deep level. Original analysis: Junction-only sequences without quality scores were provided by ImmunoSEQ, so filtering was different. Profiled with immunoSEQ multiplex PCR; TCRdb holds only in-frame clones, not every one. V, J and clone size are taken as reported in that table, and D and trimming were inferred from the DNA itself. Among a few million clones listed, approximately 95% were seen once. All donors were Caucasian adults living in Nashville, Tennessee.

This clonotype originated in a man younger than 35 in good health. What was sequenced was naive CD4+ T cells sorted from blood. The sample's subset: CD45RA+ positively selected. The chain uses TRBV5-1 and TRBJ2-3, with D unclear. The CDR3 spells CASSFGSGSTDTQYF. The CDR3 DNA reads TGCGCCAGCAGCTTTGGGTCAGGCAGCACAGATACGCAGTATTTT.